Below, 10 T cell receptor beta chains from the same sample are listed, as sequenced in a study of radiotherapy plus CTLA-4 blockade in lung cancer. The repertoire was sequenced with immunoSEQ multiplex PCR; TCRdb's copy has only in-frame clones and lacks some. Of more than 100,000 clones in the sample, around 89% were seen once. The specimen was peripheral blood, collected from a patient treated with radiotherapy plus ipilimumab. These TCRs come from a human donor with non-small cell lung cancer that progressed on radiotherapy plus ipilimumab.

CDR3 amino acids: CASSPGRAGELFF. The DNA of the CDR3 is TGTGCCAGCAGTCCCGGACGGGCCGGGGAGCTGTTTTTT. This chain links TRBV6-1 with TRBJ2-2, with D unclear. This CDR3 contains 13 residues. V lost 5 bases and J 6 bases, leaving 10 bases between the germline ends. CDR1 and CDR2 from the germline V gene are MNHNS and SASEGT.

The chain links TRBV9 to TRBJ2-1; 10 bases agree with TRBD2. This CDR3 has 15 amino acids. The germline V gene has CDR1 SGDLS and CDR2 YYNGEE. The trim removed 6 bases at V and 8 bases at J, leaving 11 bases unmatched. CDR3 residues: CASNPAGGPVDEQFF. CDR3 coding DNA: TGTGCCAGCAACCCAGCGGGAGGGCCGGTCGATGAGCAGTTCTTC. Variable domain in full (rest from reference TRBV9 and TRBJ2-1): DSGVTQTPKHLITATGQRVTLRCSPRSGDLSVYWYQQSLDQGLQFLIQYYNGEERAKGNILERFSAQQFPDLHSELNLSSLELGDSALYFCASNPAGGPVDEQFFGPGTRLTVL.

The chain couples TRBV7-2 to TRBJ2-7, with a weak D call TRBD2 (5 bases). Germline CDR1 is SGHTA and CDR2 is FQGNSA. This CDR3 has 15 residues. V lost 0 bases, J lost 3 bases, and 12 bases lay in between. The CDR3, as DNA: TGTGCCAGCAGCTTAGCCAGGACGGGATACTACGAGCAGTACTTC. Translating gives CASSLARTGYYEQYF.

The chain employs TRBV5-1 and TRBJ2-7; no clear D. CDR1 is SGHRS and CDR2 is YFSETQ in the germline V gene. This CDR3 contains 13 residues. The V and J ends lost 6 bases and 2 bases respectively, with 12 bases between them. DNA of the CDR3: TGCGCCAGCACCGAGTCTGGTACCTACGAGCAGTACTTC. Encoded protein: CASTESGTYEQYF.

This clone was seen once. The V and J genes are TRBV7-3 and TRBJ1-1, with TRBD1 as a possible D gene (5 bases). Germline V CDR1 and CDR2: SGHTA, FQGTGA. V lost 2 bases, J lost 6 bases, and 10 bases lay in between. The CDR3 runs 13 residues. CDR3 nucleotides: TGTGCCAGCAGCTTAGAGGTAGGGGCTGAAGCTTTCTTT. Amino acids: CASSLEVGAEAFF.

J is TRBJ1-4 and V is TRBV5-1; D possibly corresponds to TRBD1 (5 bases). Per the germline V gene, CDR1 is SGHRS and CDR2 is YFSETQ. Trimming shortened V by 5 bases and J by 12 bases, and 20 bases separated the two germline ends. This CDR3 contains 14 residues. CDR3 region: CASSPRTRSGELFF. The CDR3 DNA sequence: TGCGCCAGCAGTCCCCGGACAAGGAGCGGAGAACTGTTTTTT. The full variable domain, its missing parts supplied by reference TRBV5-1 and TRBJ1-4, is KAGVTQTPRYLIKTRGQQVTLSCSPISGHRSVSWYQQTPGQGLQFLFEYFSETQRNKGNFPGRFSGRQFSNSRSEMNVSTLELGDSALYLCASSPRTRSGELFFGSGTQLSVL.

This clone was detected only a few times. The CDR3 spells CASRTETVNEKLFF. The CDR3 region has the DNA TGTGCCAGCAGGACGGAAACAGTTAATGAAAAACTGTTTTTT. The J gene is TRBJ1-4, the V gene TRBV6-6; no firm D call. Germline V gene data show CDR1 as MNHNY and CDR2 as SVGAGI (reference sequence). The V gene lost 6 bases and the J gene lost 4 bases, with 12 bases spanning the gap. The CDR3 loop spans 14 amino acids.

The chain joins TRBV29-1 to TRBJ2-7; the D is unclear. V lost 4 bases, J lost 2 bases, and 12 bases lay in between. This CDR3 contains 13 residues. CDR1 SQVTM and CDR2 ANQGSEA come from the germline V gene. The CDR3 sequence is CSVVTQSPYEQYF. The CDR3 bases are TGCAGCGTTGTGACCCAAAGCCCCTACGAGCAGTACTTC.

This chain joins TRBV6-5 and TRBJ2-2; 7 positions agree with TRBD2. The CDR3 loop spans 14 amino acids. The germline gives CDR1 MNHEY, CDR2 SVGAGI. V trimming: 5 bases; J trimming: 7 bases; junction bases outside the gene matches: 7. The CDR3, as DNA: TGTGCCAGCAGTACGACTAGCCTGGGCGGGGAGCTGTTTTTT. Protein sequence: CASSTTSLGGELFF.

V is TRBV7-8 and J is TRBJ2-3; TRBD2 agrees at 12 bases. CDR3 length: 21 residues. The ends lost 1 base at V and 4 bases at J; junction bases unmatched: 18. Germline V lookup: CDR1 SGHVS, CDR2 FQNEAQ. The CDR3 is CASSLVRGTSGPMGPADTQYF. CDR3 coding DNA: TGTGCCAGCAGCTTAGTTCGGGGGACTAGCGGGCCTATGGGCCCGGCAGATACGCAGTATTTT.